One T cell receptor beta chain is described in this entry. The antigen is not known. The data were obtained in a study of T cell responses to AZD1222 COVID-19 vaccine. Study-wide results and caveats: The donors showed a predominance of white British ancestry and of females, with possible underestimation of clonal diversity. Per reports, nearly half of all spike-specific TCRs target regions that are unmutated in variants.

This table comes from immunoSEQ multiplex PCR, and its TCRdb copy is limited to in-frame clones, with some not included. Here the sample spans roughly 150,000 clones, around 90% being singletons. Germline values: CDR1 SEHNR, CDR2 FQNEAQ (reference sequence). V lost 3 bases and J lost 2, with 7 bases in between. The CDR3 length is 13 residues. Sequencing was performed on peripheral blood, taken on day 0 of AZD1222 vaccination. This sequence originates from an adult in good health. The chain has TRBV7-9 and TRBJ1-2; D not resolved. CDR3 nucleotides: TGTGCCAGCAGCTTTGGGGAGAACTATGGCTACACCTTC. Translating it yields CASSFGENYGYTF.